This T cell receptor beta chain stems from a study of blood T cells in healthy people across ages. The table lists this clonotype with many counts. Through a sample-barcoded 5' primer and a J-beta primer mix, a second PCR was run for roughly 6 to 12 cycles. TCRdb re-derived calls from the 5' RACE reads in MiXCR, one entry per CDR3 protein. Among roughly 900,000 distinct CDR3 sequences listed, 29% were seen once. The length of the CDR3 is 15 residues. CDR1 SGHTA and CDR2 FQGNSA come from the germline V gene. V was cut by 1 base and J by 4 bases, with 8 bases left in between. This sequence originates from an elderly woman in good health. This rearrangement joins TRBV7-2 to TRBJ1-6; D gene uncertain. The source material was blood. The CDR3 nucleotides read TGTGCCAGCAGCTTAGACCCTTCGTATAATTCACCCCTCCACTTT. Translating it yields CASSLDPSYNSPLHF.